One sample yielded the 15 T cell receptor beta chains listed below, sequenced in a study of T-cell reconstitution after alpha-beta-depleted transplantation in children. Unique molecular identifiers were built into the TCRbeta library. TCRdb called the PCR reads again in MiXCR, with one record for every CDR3 protein. This table has about 540,000 distinct CDR3 sequences, 18% appearing once. Sequenced material: PBMCs from the stem cell graft donor, taken from the stem cell graft. Receptors were obtained from a human donor who donated a stem cell graft to a child with acute lymphoblastic leukemia.

This clonotype came up a few times. The chain couples TRBV20-1 to TRBJ2-3; weak D call: TRBD2 (5 bases). V lost 3 bases and J 4 bases, leaving 11 bases between the germline ends. Germline values: CDR1 DFQATT, CDR2 SNEGSKA (reference sequence). CDR3 length: 13 residues. The CDR3 bases are TGCAGTGCTAGTGTGCGGGTAGCAGATACGCAGTATTTT. Amino acids: CSASVRVADTQYF.

The table lists this clonotype with many counts. The chain recombines TRBV5-1 with TRBJ2-7; D not certain. The V and J ends lost 0 bases and 1 base respectively, with 5 bases between them. The CDR3 is made up of 13 amino acids. Germline CDR1 reads SGHRS; CDR2 reads YFSETQ. The CDR3 DNA sequence: TGCGCCAGCAGCTTGGAGGATTCCTACGAGCAGTACTTC. As protein: CASSLEDSYEQYF.

This CDR3 is CSVDGGVPSTDTQYF. The CDR3 DNA sequence: TGCAGCGTGGACGGAGGGGTACCTAGCACAGATACGCAGTATTTT. The chain links TRBV29-1 to TRBJ2-3; maybe TRBD2 (6 bases). Germline values: CDR1 SQVTM, CDR2 ANQGSEA. The CDR3 has 15 residues. V lost 6 bases and J lost 0, with 16 bases in between.

The V and J genes are TRBV27 and TRBJ1-5; D unresolved. V was cut by 0 bases and J by 7 bases, with 10 bases left in between. Germline V lookup: CDR1 MNHEY, CDR2 SMNVEV (reference sequence). CDR3 size: 14 residues. The CDR3 DNA follows: TGTGCCAGCAGTTTATCCGGCCCAGAGCAGCCCCAGCATTTT. It encodes CASSLSGPEQPQHF.

The table lists this clonotype with a few counts. In nucleotides, the CDR3 is TGTGCCAGCAGCTTGGGTTGGGTACGATCTAGCACAGATACGCAGTATTTT. Its translation: CASSLGWVRSSTDTQYF. The chain has TRBV5-8 and TRBJ2-3; D is unclear. The CDR3 is 17 amino acids. V lost 0 bases and J lost 0, with 14 bases in between. Germline V gene sequence: CDR1 SGHTS, CDR2 YDEGEE.

The sample holds many counts of this clonotype. V usage is TRBV29-1 and J usage is TRBJ2-2, with 8 bases identical to TRBD2. Trimming removed 7 bases from V and 0 bases from J; junction bases left unmatched: 7. Germline V lookup: CDR1 SQVTM, CDR2 ANQGSEA. The length of the CDR3 is 15 residues. CDR3 nucleotide sequence: TGCAGCGCCCGGGGGGGACATACGAACACCGGGGAGCTGTTTTTT. It specifies CSARGGHTNTGELFF.

This clonotype was recorded a few times. The J gene is TRBJ2-5, the V gene TRBV5-1, with no clear D. This CDR3 has 15 residues. Germline CDR1 SGHRS, CDR2 YFSETQ. The V end lost 0 bases, the J end lost 2 bases, and 11 bases lay between the germline ends. As DNA, the CDR3 is TGCGCCAGCAGCTTGGGTGGCGGCTTACAAGAGACCCAGTACTTC. This sequence encodes CASSLGGGLQETQYF.

This clonotype was picked up a small number of times. V and J are TRBV27 and TRBJ1-6; the D is unclear. Per germline, CDR1 MNHEY and CDR2 SMNVEV (reference sequence). This CDR3 spans 15 amino acids. Trimming took 5 bases from V and 8 from J, leaving 16 bases between them. The CDR3 sequence: CASSARWWEDSPLHF. The CDR3, as DNA: TGTGCCAGCAGTGCGAGATGGTGGGAAGATTCACCCCTCCACTTT.

This clonotype was counted once. The chain joins TRBV5-1 to TRBJ2-3; 9 nucleotides line up with TRBD2. After removal of 7 bases from V and 3 bases from J, the junction contained 18 bases not matched to a gene. CDR3 size: 18 residues. Germline assignment: CDR1 SGHRS and CDR2 YFSETQ. Here the CDR3 DNA reads TGCGCCAGCGACACAGATACGACTAGCGGATCGGGGACAGATACGCAGTATTTT. Residues: CASDTDTTSGSGTDTQYF.

The genes are TRBV11-2 and TRBJ2-1; tentatively, D is TRBD2 (6 bases). Germline V gene sequence: CDR1 SGHAT, CDR2 FQNNGV. The length of the CDR3 is 16 residues. V lost 5 bases and J 4 bases, leaving 18 bases between the germline ends. The chain's CDR3 is CASSPSGLARYNEQFF. In DNA form, the CDR3 reads TGTGCCAGCAGCCCCAGTGGGCTAGCGAGATACAATGAGCAGTTCTTC.

This clonotype was counted only a few times. This chain joins TRBV28 and TRBJ1-1; D perhaps matches TRBD1 (5 bases). The CDR3 is made up of 17 amino acids. Per the germline V gene, CDR1 is MDHEN and CDR2 is SYDVKM. V shed 7 bases and J shed 1 base, with 22 bases lying between them. CDR3 coding DNA: TGTGCCAGCACCACCCCTCTCGGGGCCAACCCGAACACTGAAGCTTTCTTT. This translates into CASTTPLGANPNTEAFF. The complete variable domain, with remaining parts taken from reference TRBV28 and TRBJ1-1, reads DVKVTQSSRYLVKRTGEKVFLECVQDMDHENMFWYRQDPGLGLRLIYFSYDVKMKEKGDIPEGYSVSREKKERFSLILESASTNQTSMYLCASTTPLGANPNTEAFFGQGTRLTVV.

The rearrangement joins TRBV12-3 or TRBV12-4 to TRBJ2-1, with TRBD2 matching over 11 bases. Trimming at V came to 6 bases and at J to 10 bases, leaving 2 bases not matched to a gene. This CDR3 comprises 12 residues. In DNA form, the CDR3 reads TGTGCCAGCAGGGCTAGCGGGAGGGAGCAGTTCTTC. This encodes CASRASGREQFF.

V usage is TRBV12-5 and J usage is TRBJ2-5; D is possibly TRBD1 (6 bases). Germline V gene data show CDR1 as LGHNT and CDR2 as FRNRAP. V was trimmed by 0 bases and J by 5 bases, leaving 16 bases between them. The CDR3 consists of 16 residues. The CDR3: CASGLVPWGRQETQYF. The CDR3 DNA is TGTGCTAGTGGTTTGGTGCCGTGGGGGCGCCAGGAGACCCAGTACTTC.

In its sample, this clonotype was seen many times. This chain connects TRBV5-1 to TRBJ1-2; D not resolved. CDR1 and CDR2 (germline): SGHRS, YFSETQ. The V end lost 7 bases, the J end lost 5 bases, and 18 bases lay between the germline ends. This CDR3 has 14 amino acids. CDR3 residues: CASAPRAWGYGYTF. As DNA, the CDR3 is TGCGCCAGCGCTCCCCGTGCCTGGGGATATGGCTACACCTTC.

This chain connects TRBV29-1 to TRBJ2-1, with D unresolved. V gave up 7 bases and J gave up 8 bases, with 15 bases separating them. From germline, CDR1 is SQVTM and CDR2 ANQGSEA. This CDR3 contains 12 residues. CDR3 loop: CSERSGYDEQFF. CDR3 nucleotides: TGCAGCGAACGCTCTGGGTATGATGAGCAGTTCTTC.